This T cell receptor beta chain was recovered during a study of cytomegalovirus exposure and HLA in healthy donors. In the case of this clone: Its antigen is unidentified.

Donors came from a validation cohort of 95 to 150 subjects, distinct from the first 666-subject cohort. Regarding the study as a whole: The study labeled more than 150 TCR beta chains cytomegalovirus-associated. TCR clusters originating in the first cohort tended to co-occur in the 110 or so validation repertoires, according to a later analysis. Reports credit the classifier with highly specific, highly sensitive diagnosis of cytomegalovirus status.

The V gene end was trimmed by 3 bases and the J gene end by 5 bases; junction bases not matched to a gene: 10. This CDR3 has 16 residues. CDR1 ENHRY and CDR2 SYGVKD come from the germline V gene. Some clones are missing from TCRdb's copy, which holds only in-frame ones; the method was immunoSEQ multiplex PCR. The sample carries some 140,000 clones, about 86% recorded once. This chain links TRBV10-3 with TRBJ1-5, with 7 bases identical to TRBD1. The sample was PBMCs. The TCR sequence derives from a man aged 18 to 30 in good health and CMV-seronegative. In nucleotides, the CDR3 is TGTGCCATCAGTGAACACTATAGACAGGGCGATCAGCCCCAGCATTTT. Translation gives CAISEHYRQGDQPQHF.